The rows below give T cell receptor beta chains drawn from one sample of a study of T cell responses to AZD1222 COVID-19 vaccine. Produced via immunoSEQ multiplex PCR; TCRdb's table is partial and in-frame only. In the table there are 120,000 to 150,000 clones, approximately 90% of which are singletons. This sample comprised peripheral blood, obtained on day 0 of AZD1222 vaccination. These receptors all stem from an adult in good health. The CDR3 runs from the conserved cysteine through the conserved F or W. Fields, in order: CDR3 length, V gene, J gene, clone size, D gene, CDR3 protein, CDR3 DNA. D genes are given only for firm matches. A clone size is listed for some rows: how often the clone was seen (once, few, many), or a class if it is expanded.

>14|TRBV9|TRBJ2-2|.|.
CASSVGGMSGELFF
TGTGCCAGCAGCGTAGGCGGGATGAGCGGGGAGCTGTTTTTT
>15|TRBV15|TRBJ1-1|.|TRBD1
CATTDGTELNTEAFF
TGTGCCACCACCGACGGGACAGAGTTGAACACTGAAGCTTTCTTT
>11|TRBV28|TRBJ2-3|once|.
CASSALDTQYF
TGTGCCAGCAGTGCGTTGGATACGCAGTATTTT
>16|TRBV9|TRBJ2-2|.|.
CASSSGAVSGAGELFF
TGTGCCAGCAGCTCAGGGGCGGTGTCGGGCGCCGGGGAGCTGTTTTTT
>13|TRBV11-1|TRBJ1-2|.|TRBD1
CASSPGQNYGYTF
TGTGCCAGCAGCCCGGGACAGAACTATGGCTACACCTTC
>12|TRBV14|TRBJ1-1|.|.
CASSQGPGGAFF
TGTGCCAGCAGCCAGGGACCTGGGGGGGCTTTCTTT
>13|TRBV18|TRBJ2-1|.|TRBD1
CASSPTGANEQFF
TGTGCCAGCTCACCGACAGGGGCAAATGAGCAGTTCTTC
>12|TRBV2|TRBJ1-3|.|.
CASSNQALGVYF
TGTGCCAGCAGTAATCAAGCGCTCGGCGTATATTTT
>12|TRBV30|TRBJ1-3|.|.
CAWSVSGNTIYF
TGTGCCTGGAGTGTATCCGGAAACACCATATATTTT
>15|TRBV19|TRBJ2-2|.|.
CASSSGTGVSGELFF
TGTGCCAGTAGCTCGGGAACAGGAGTTTCCGGGGAGCTGTTTTTT
>15|TRBV27|TRBJ2-1|.|.
CASSYGGRGINEQFF
TGTGCCAGCAGTTACGGGGGTCGGGGTATTAATGAGCAGTTCTTC
>13|TRBV6-5|TRBJ1-1|.|.
CASSYSPISEAFF
TGTGCCAGCAGTTACTCCCCAATATCTGAAGCTTTCTTT
>11|TRBV6-5|TRBJ2-7|.|.
CASMGVYEQYF
TGTGCCAGCATGGGGGTCTACGAGCAGTACTTC
>14|TRBV5-1|TRBJ1-4|.|.
CASSLRGLNEKLFF
TGCGCCAGCAGCTTAAGAGGGCTTAATGAAAAACTGTTTTTT
>12|TRBV7-6|TRBJ2-7|few|.
CASSEGTYEQYF
TGTGCCAGCAGCGAAGGGACCTACGAGCAGTACTTC
>14|TRBV4-1|TRBJ2-7|.|.
CASSQETGSYGQYF
TGCGCCAGCAGCCAAGAAACAGGGAGCTACGGGCAGTACTTC
>14|TRBV5-1|TRBJ2-3|.|TRBD2
CASSTGGDTDTQYF
TGCGCCAGCAGTACGGGAGGGGACACAGATACGCAGTATTTT
>15|TRBV15|TRBJ2-5|.|TRBD2
CATSLAGGPGETQYF
TGTGCCACCAGCTTAGCGGGAGGGCCCGGGGAGACCCAGTACTTC
>15|TRBV10-3|TRBJ2-7|.|TRBD2
CAVTRGLAGANEQYF
TGTGCCGTAACTCGGGGACTAGCGGGAGCCAACGAGCAGTACTTC
>15|TRBV28|TRBJ2-7|.|.
CASSRRGLRTYEQYF
TGTGCCAGCAGCCGCCGTGGACTGCGAACCTACGAGCAGTACTTC
>14|TRBV2|TRBJ2-7|once|.
CASSAAKPHYEQYF
TGTGCCAGCAGTGCGGCTAAACCACACTACGAGCAGTACTTC
>12|TRBV9|TRBJ2-7|.|TRBD2
CASSVSGSEQYF
TGTGCCAGCAGCGTCAGCGGGAGCGAGCAGTACTTC
>18|TRBV19|TRBJ2-3|.|TRBD2
CASSIDSSGRPSTDTQYF
TGTGCCAGTAGTATAGATTCTAGCGGGAGACCTAGCACAGATACGCAGTATTTT
>15|TRBV3-1/TRBV3-2|TRBJ1-5|.|.
CASSQDTGLNQPQHF
TGTGCCAGCAGCCAAGATACAGGGCTCAATCAGCCCCAGCATTTT
>10|TRBV20-1|TRBJ1-1|.|.
CSAMIAEAFF
TGCAGTGCCATGATCGCTGAAGCTTTCTTT
>13|TRBV5-4|TRBJ2-3|.|.
CASSLGLTYTQYF
TGTGCCAGCAGCTTGGGACTAACGTATACGCAGTATTTT
>15|TRBV21-1|TRBJ2-4|medium-sized|.
CASSTSRQGKNIQYF
TGTGCCAGCAGCACTTCTCGACAGGGGAAAAACATTCAGTACTTC
>16|TRBV2|TRBJ2-1|.|TRBD2
CASSVGRGRVDGEQFF
TGTGCCAGCAGTGTAGGACGCGGGAGGGTTGATGGTGAGCAGTTCTTC
>19|TRBV19|TRBJ2-1|once|.
CASSIPLSRGPSSYNEQFF
TGTGCCAGTAGTATACCCCTATCCCGGGGGCCAAGCTCCTACAATGAGCAGTTCTTC
>15|TRBV7-9|TRBJ1-3|.|.
CASSMEGTSGNTIYF
TGTGCCAGCAGCATGGAGGGTACGTCTGGAAACACCATATATTTT
>13|TRBV30|TRBJ1-5|.|.
CAWSRGRDQPQHF
TGTGCCTGGAGTAGGGGCAGGGATCAGCCCCAGCATTTT
>13|TRBV7-2|TRBJ2-1|.|.
CASSLSRVDEQFF
TGTGCCAGCAGCTTATCTAGGGTTGATGAGCAGTTCTTC
>15|TRBV6-5|TRBJ1-4|.|.
CATHRVVSGNEKLFF
TGTGCCACCCACCGGGTTGTTAGTGGGAATGAAAAACTGTTTTTT
>16|TRBV6-2/TRBV6-3|TRBJ2-7|once|TRBD2
CASSPPGLARAYEQYF
TGTGCCAGCAGTCCCCCGGGACTAGCGAGAGCCTACGAGCAGTACTTC
>13|TRBV7-9|TRBJ2-7|.|.
CASSYPGVNEQYF
TGTGCCAGCAGCTACCCCGGGGTTAACGAGCAGTACTTC
>16|TRBV5-1|TRBJ1-2|.|.
CASSSSGVETNYGYTF
TGCGCCAGCAGCTCCTCAGGGGTCGAAACTAACTATGGCTACACCTTC
>15|TRBV4-1|TRBJ1-6|.|.
CASSPRDTYNSPLHF
TGCGCCAGCAGCCCGCGGGACACCTATAATTCACCCCTCCACTTT
>15|TRBV19|TRBJ1-6|.|TRBD1
CASRPGQGGNSPLHF
TGTGCCAGTAGGCCGGGACAGGGTGGTAATTCACCCCTCCACTTT
>15|TRBV4-3|TRBJ1-2|many|.
CASSQGEAGLRGYTF
TGCGCCAGCAGCCAAGGAGAGGCAGGACTCAGAGGCTACACCTTC
>12|TRBV30|TRBJ2-5|.|.
CAWNIGGGTQYF
TGTGCCTGGAATATAGGGGGGGGCACCCAGTACTTC
>16|TRBV6-5|TRBJ2-1|.|TRBD1
CASSWVGGASYNEQFF
TGTGCCAGCAGTTGGGTAGGGGGCGCCTCCTACAATGAGCAGTTCTTC
>15|TRBV6-5|TRBJ1-6|.|TRBD1
CASRPQTGAGSPLHF
TGTGCCAGCAGGCCTCAGACAGGGGCTGGTTCACCCCTCCACTTT
>16|TRBV28|TRBJ2-1|.|TRBD2
CASSSQTSGREGEQFF
TGTGCCAGCAGTTCTCAGACTAGCGGGAGGGAGGGTGAGCAGTTCTTC
>14|TRBV6-1|TRBJ1-2|.|.
CASSETPMSYGYTF
TGTGCCAGCAGTGAAACCCCGATGAGCTATGGCTACACCTTC
>14|TRBV12-5|TRBJ2-5|.|TRBD1
CASGPGGLEETQYF
TGTGCTAGTGGACCAGGGGGCTTGGAAGAGACCCAGTACTTC
>15|TRBV23-1|TRBJ2-5|.|TRBD1
CASNNRGKCQETQYF
TGCGCCAGCAATAACAGGGGGAAGTGCCAAGAGACCCAGTACTTC
>13|TRBV7-9|TRBJ1-1|.|.
CASSFGGNTEAFF
TGTGCCAGCAGCTTTGGCGGGAACACTGAAGCTTTCTTT
>16|TRBV10-3|TRBJ2-7|few|TRBD2
CAIRGTSGRSGGRQYF
TGTGCCATCAGGGGGACTAGCGGGCGCTCAGGGGGCCGGCAGTACTTC
>15|TRBV7-9|TRBJ1-1|.|.
CASSEAVAQAPEAFF
TGTGCCAGCAGCGAGGCGGTGGCCCAGGCACCTGAAGCTTTCTTT
>15|TRBV10-3|TRBJ2-3|.|.
CAITPTGTPTDTQYF
TGTGCCATCACCCCCACCGGGACCCCTACAGATACGCAGTATTTT
>14|TRBV7-8|TRBJ2-1|.|.
CASSLGGAGNEQFF
TGTGCCAGCAGCTTAGGCGGGGCTGGCAATGAGCAGTTCTTC
>13|TRBV12-3/TRBV12-4|TRBJ1-1|.|.
CASSLAGATEAFF
TGTGCCAGCAGTTTAGCGGGAGCGACTGAAGCTTTCTTT
>16|TRBV28|TRBJ2-7|.|TRBD2
CASSLSPPTEAGEQYF
TGTGCCAGCAGCTTATCCCCCCCGACAGAAGCGGGGGAGCAGTACTTC
>14|TRBV7-3|TRBJ2-1|.|.
CASSLAGTGNEQFF
TGTGCCAGCAGCTTAGCGGGTACGGGGAATGAGCAGTTCTTC
>17|TRBV11-2|TRBJ2-1|.|TRBD2
CASSRSGRAGVYNEQFF
TGTGCCAGCAGCCGTAGCGGGAGGGCCGGTGTATACAATGAGCAGTTCTTC
>14|TRBV19|TRBJ1-5|.|TRBD1
CASSTDRSNQPQHF
TGTGCCAGTAGTACGGACAGGAGTAATCAGCCCCAGCATTTT
>15|TRBV7-2|TRBJ2-7|.|TRBD2
CASSLYGGVTYEQYF
TGTGCCAGCAGCTTATACGGGGGGGTCACCTACGAGCAGTACTTC